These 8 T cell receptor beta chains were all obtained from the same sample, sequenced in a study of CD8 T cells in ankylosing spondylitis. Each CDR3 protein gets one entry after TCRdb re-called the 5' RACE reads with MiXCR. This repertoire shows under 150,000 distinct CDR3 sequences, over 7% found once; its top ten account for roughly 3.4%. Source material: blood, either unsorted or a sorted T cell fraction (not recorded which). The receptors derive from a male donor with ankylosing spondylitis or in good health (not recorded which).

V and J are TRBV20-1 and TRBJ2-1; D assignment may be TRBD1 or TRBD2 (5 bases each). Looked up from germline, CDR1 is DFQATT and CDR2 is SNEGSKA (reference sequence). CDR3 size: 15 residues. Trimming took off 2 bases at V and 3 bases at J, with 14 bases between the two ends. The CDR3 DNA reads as TGCAGTGCTAGAATGCCAGGGAGCTTCTACAATGAGCAGTTCTTC. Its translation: CSARMPGSFYNEQFF.

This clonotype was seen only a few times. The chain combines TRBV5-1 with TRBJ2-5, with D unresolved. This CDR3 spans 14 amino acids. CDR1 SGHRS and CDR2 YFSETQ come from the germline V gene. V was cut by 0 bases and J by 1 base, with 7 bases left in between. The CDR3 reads CASSLGHGQETQYF. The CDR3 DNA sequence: TGCGCCAGCAGCTTGGGACACGGCCAAGAGACCCAGTACTTC.

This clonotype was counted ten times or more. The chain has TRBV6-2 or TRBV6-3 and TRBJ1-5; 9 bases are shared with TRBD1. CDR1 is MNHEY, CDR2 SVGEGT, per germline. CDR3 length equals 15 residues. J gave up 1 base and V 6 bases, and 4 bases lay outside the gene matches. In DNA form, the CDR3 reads TGTGCCAGCAGCCCCGGACAGGGGAGCAATCAGCCCCAGCATTTT. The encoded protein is CASSPGQGSNQPQHF.

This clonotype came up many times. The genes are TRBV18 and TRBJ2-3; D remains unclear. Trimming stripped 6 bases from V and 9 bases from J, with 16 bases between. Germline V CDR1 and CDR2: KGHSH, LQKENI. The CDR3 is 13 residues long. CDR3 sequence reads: CASSPSWVETQYF. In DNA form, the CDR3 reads TGTGCCAGCTCCCCGAGCTGGGTTGAGACGCAGTATTTT.

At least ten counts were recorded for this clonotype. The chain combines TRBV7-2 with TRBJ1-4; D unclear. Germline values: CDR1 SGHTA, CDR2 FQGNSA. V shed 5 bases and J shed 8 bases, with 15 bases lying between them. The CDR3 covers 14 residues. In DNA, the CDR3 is TGTGCCAGCAGCCCCGGGCCCCAACGGGAAAAACTGTTTTTT. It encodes CASSPGPQREKLFF.

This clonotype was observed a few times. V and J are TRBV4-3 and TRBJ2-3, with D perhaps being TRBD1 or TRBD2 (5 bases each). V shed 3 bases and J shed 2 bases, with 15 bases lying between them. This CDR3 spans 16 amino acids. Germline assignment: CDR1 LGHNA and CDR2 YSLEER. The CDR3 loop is CASSQDGTLDTDTQYF. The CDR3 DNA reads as TGCGCCAGCAGCCAGGACGGGACGCTTGACACAGATACGCAGTATTTT.

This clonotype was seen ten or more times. The CDR3 loop is CASTPSGYNEQFF. CDR3 nucleotides: TGTGCCAGCACGCCCAGCGGATACAATGAGCAGTTCTTC. The V gene is TRBV6-1, the J gene TRBJ2-1; weak D call: TRBD2 (5 bases). The CDR3 covers 13 residues. Germline lookup yields CDR1 MNHNS and CDR2 SASEGT. Trimming took 7 bases from V and 4 from J, leaving 11 bases between them.

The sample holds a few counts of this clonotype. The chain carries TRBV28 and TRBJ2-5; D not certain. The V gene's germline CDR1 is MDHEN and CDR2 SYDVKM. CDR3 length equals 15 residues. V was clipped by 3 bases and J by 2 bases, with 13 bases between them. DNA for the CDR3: TGTGCCAGCAGTTTCCGCTCCTTTGAACAAGAGACCCAGTACTTC. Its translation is CASSFRSFEQETQYF.